These 14 T cell receptor beta chains came from one sample sequenced in a study of cytomegalovirus exposure and HLA in healthy donors. PCR amplification relied on 60 Vbeta primers (plus 13 Jbeta primers). Only in-frame clones appear in the TCRdb table, and some are missing; sequencing was by immunoSEQ multiplex PCR. The sample yields approximately 150,000 clones, approximately 82% seen once. Sequences were obtained from PBMCs. The receptors come from a man aged 35-49 years in good health and CMV-seronegative.

As to this clone: This specimen includes other DNA sequences encoding the same CDR3. The rearrangement uses TRBV19 and TRBJ1-1; 7 bases are shared with TRBD1. CDR1 LNHDA and CDR2 SQIVND come from the germline V gene (reference sequence). The V and J ends lost 6 bases and 7 bases, in that order; junction bases with no gene match: 2. The CDR3 loop spans 11 amino acids. The CDR3 DNA sequence: TGTGCCAGTAGAAACAGGGGTGAAGCTTTCTTT. Translating gives CASRNRGEAFF. Combining the CDR3 with reference TRBV19 and TRBJ1-1 gives the whole variable domain DGGITQSPKYLFRKEGQNVTLSCEQNLNHDAMYWYRQDPGQGLRLIYYSQIVNDFQKGDIAEGYSVSREKKESFPLTVTSAQKNPTAFYLCASRNRGEAFFGQGTRLTVV.

This rearrangement joins TRBV6-6 to TRBJ1-6; 10 positions match TRBD1. Looked up from germline, CDR1 is MNHNY and CDR2 is SVGAGI (reference sequence). The J segment lost 4 bases and the V segment lost 7 bases, leaving 7 bases of the junction unmatched. The CDR3 totals 16 residues. As DNA, the CDR3 is TGTGCCAGCACCACCGGGACAGGGGCATATAATTCACCCCTCCACTTT. The encoded protein is CASTTGTGAYNSPLHF.

The V call is TRBV5-1, the J call TRBJ1-3; TRBD1 is a possible D gene (5 bases). Trimming removed 7 bases from V and 4 bases from J, with 12 bases in between. The CDR3 length is 13 residues. CDR1 is SGHRS, CDR2 YFSETQ, per germline. The CDR3 DNA reads as TGCGCCAGCTTCGACAGCGCCGGAAACACCATATATTTT. Translating it yields CASFDSAGNTIYF.

This sequence joins TRBV27 and TRBJ2-3; tentative D call: TRBD1 (6 bases). Deletions cut 7 bases from V and 5 bases from J, with 22 bases between. This CDR3 contains 16 residues. Per germline, CDR1 MNHEY and CDR2 SMNVEV (reference sequence). The CDR3 DNA sequence: TGTGCCAGCACCCCAGGGACCCCAGGGGTAGGAGATACGCAGTATTTT. As protein: CASTPGTPGVGDTQYF.

The chain employs TRBV30 and TRBJ1-4; D unresolved. The CDR3 sequence is 16 residues long. Per germline, CDR1 GTSNPN and CDR2 SVGIG (reference sequence). Trimming removed 2 bases from V and 5 bases from J, with 18 bases in between. In DNA form, the CDR3 reads TGTGCCTGGAGTCGGAGATCCCCAACAAGGAATGAAAAACTGTTTTTT. Its translation is CAWSRRSPTRNEKLFF.

V is TRBV7-8 and J is TRBJ1-2, with 9 nucleotides matching TRBD1. CDR1 and CDR2 (germline): SGHVS, FQNEAQ. J was trimmed by 2 bases and V by 4 bases; bases with no gene match: 2. This CDR3 is 14 amino acids long. CDR3 loop: CASSSGTGNYGYTF. As DNA, the CDR3 is TGTGCCAGCAGCTCCGGGACAGGGAACTATGGCTACACCTTC.

The chain is built from TRBV15 and TRBJ1-2, with 9 bases matching TRBD1. The CDR3 has 16 amino acids. V dropped 0 bases and J dropped 8; count of bases not matched to a gene: 10. Germline V lookup: CDR1 LNHNV, CDR2 YYDKDF (reference sequence). CDR3 amino acids: CATSRDPTGGEYGYTF. CDR3 nucleotide sequence: TGTGCCACCAGCAGAGATCCAACAGGGGGCGAGTACGGCTACACCTTC. Full variable domain (missing parts from reference TRBV15 and TRBJ1-2): DAMVIQNPRYQVTQFGKPVTLSCSQTLNHNVMYWYQQKSSQAPKLLFHYYDKDFNNEADTPDNFQSRRPNTSFCFLDIRSPGLGDTAMYLCATSRDPTGGEYGYTFGSGTRLTVV.

The chain joins TRBV9 to TRBJ1-1, with TRBD1 as a possible D gene (6 bases). V lost 2 bases and J lost 5, with 16 bases in between. CDR1 is SGDLS and CDR2 is YYNGEE in the germline V gene. CDR3 length: 15 amino acids. The CDR3 region has the DNA TGTGCCAGCAGCGTTTCCCAACAGGGCTGGACTGAAGCTTTCTTT. Its translation is CASSVSQQGWTEAFF.

The rearrangement links TRBV25-1 to TRBJ1-2; the match to TRBD1 covers 8 bases. Losses at the gene ends were 6 bases for V and 4 bases for J; bases not matched to a gene: 7. This CDR3 comprises 14 residues. Germline loops: CDR1 MGHDK, CDR2 SYGVNS. This CDR3 is CASSLNTGGYGYTF. Here the CDR3 DNA reads TGTGCCAGCAGCCTTAATACAGGGGGCTATGGCTACACCTTC.

The DNA of the CDR3 is TGTGCCAGCAGCCTATCCGGTCAAAGCACAGATACGCAGTATTTT. Amino acids: CASSLSGQSTDTQYF. The chain couples TRBV7-9 to TRBJ2-3; D is undetermined. Germline CDR1 and CDR2: SEHNR and FQNEAQ (reference sequence). This CDR3 is built from 15 residues. With 5 bases removed from V and 0 bases from J, the gap between germline ends came to 12 bases.

The rearrangement joins TRBV18 to TRBJ1-2; TRBD1 aligns across 7 bases. V lost 0 bases and J lost 5; bases outside the gene matches: 9. The CDR3 sequence is 16 residues long. Germline loops: CDR1 KGHSH, CDR2 LQKENI. This CDR3 reads CASSPPRDRVRYGYTF. CDR3 DNA: TGTGCCAGCTCACCACCGAGAGACAGGGTGCGGTATGGCTACACCTTC.

The chain has TRBV10-3 and TRBJ1-2, with TRBD1 matching over 7 bases. J gave up 5 bases and V 3 bases, and 6 bases lay outside the gene matches. The CDR3 has 14 amino acids. Germline V gene data show CDR1 as ENHRY and CDR2 as SYGVKD. CDR3 nucleotide sequence: TGTGCCATCAGTGACCCGACAGGGAGGTATGGCTACACCTTC. Amino acids: CAISDPTGRYGYTF.

This clone was detected once. This chain joins TRBV27 and TRBJ1-2, with D maybe TRBD1 (5 bases). The CDR3 is 13 amino acids. V was shortened by 3 bases and J by 5 bases, with 10 bases between the two germline ends. Germline CDR1 and CDR2: MNHEY and SMNVEV (reference sequence). The DNA of the CDR3 is TGTGCCAGCAGTTTGGGACGGGGGTATGGCTACACCTTC. Protein sequence: CASSLGRGYGYTF.

This clone was seen a few times. This chain links TRBV28 with TRBJ1-2, with 11 bases that match TRBD1. The germline V gene encodes CDR1 MDHEN and CDR2 SYDVKM. The CDR3 runs to 14 residues. V was clipped by 7 bases and J by 4 bases; unmatched bases: 5. DNA of the CDR3: TGTGCCAGCAAGGACAGGGGGCGCTTCTATGGCTACACCTTC. Residues: CASKDRGRFYGYTF.